The 20 T cell receptor beta chains below come from one sample, sequenced in a study of spatial heterogeneity in lung cancer. A single record per CDR3 protein comes from TCRdb applying MiXCR to the 5' RACE reads. The table records more than 10,000 distinct CDR3 sequences, less than 4.5% of them present only once. The time point denotes: sample taken at primary tumor resection. This material consisted of PBMCs, taken at surgery. These receptors originate from a male donor with early-stage non-small cell lung cancer.

The table lists this clonotype with a few counts. The rearrangement joins TRBV7-9 to TRBJ2-1; TRBD2 matches 7 bases. The CDR3 is made up of 17 amino acids. Looked up from germline, CDR1 is SEHNR and CDR2 is FQNEAQ (reference sequence). Trimming removed 2 bases from V and 5 bases from J; junction bases left unmatched: 12. The CDR3 DNA reads TGTGCCAGCAGCTTACCGCCTAGGCTAGCGGTAAACAATGAGCAGTTCTTC. The encoded protein is CASSLPPRLAVNNEQFF.

In its sample, this clonotype was seen many times. This rearrangement joins TRBV6-1 to TRBJ1-4; tentatively, D is TRBD1 (6 bases). With 2 bases removed from V and 6 bases from J, the gap between germline ends came to 7 bases. CDR3 length: 13 residues. The germline CDR1 and CDR2 sequences are MNHNS and SASEGT. In DNA, the CDR3 is TGTGCCAGCAGTGAAAACAGGGATGAAAAACTGTTTTTT. As protein: CASSENRDEKLFF.

This clonotype has a count of ten or more. The rearrangement joins TRBV20-1 to TRBJ2-1, with D perhaps TRBD2 (5 bases). This CDR3 spans 13 amino acids. V was shortened by 1 base and J by 7 bases, with 11 bases between the two germline ends. Germline loops: CDR1 DFQATT, CDR2 SNEGSKA (reference sequence). The CDR3 DNA follows: TGCAGTGCTAGAGGCCTACTAGTTAATGAGCAGTTCTTC. It is translated as CSARGLLVNEQFF.

In this sample, this clonotype turned up many times. The V and J genes are TRBV28 and TRBJ2-2, with D maybe TRBD1 (6 bases). Trimming removed 6 bases at V and 3 bases at J, with 11 bases between. Germline V lookup: CDR1 MDHEN, CDR2 SYDVKM. The CDR3 is made up of 14 amino acids. Written as DNA, the CDR3 is TGTGCCAGCAGGACAGGATCGTACACCGGGGAGCTGTTTTTT. This gives the protein CASRTGSYTGELFF.

Ten or more counts support this clonotype. V usage is TRBV4-3 and J usage is TRBJ2-7; no clear D gene. Germline CDR1 reads LGHNA; CDR2 reads YSLEER. V was pared by 0 bases and J by 9 bases, with 15 bases between. The CDR3 covers 14 residues. CDR3 residues: CASSQDSSHPGQYF. The CDR3 coding sequence is TGCGCCAGCAGCCAAGATAGTAGCCATCCCGGGCAGTACTTC.

There are many counts of this clonotype. This rearrangement joins TRBV29-1 to TRBJ2-7, with D unclear. This CDR3 comprises 10 residues. Germline V lookup: CDR1 SQVTM, CDR2 ANQGSEA. V was trimmed by 7 bases and J by 3 bases, leaving 7 bases between them. The CDR3 sequence: CSGELYEQYF. In DNA form, the CDR3 reads TGCAGCGGAGAGCTCTACGAGCAGTACTTC.

The sample holds many counts of this clonotype. The chain is built from TRBV20-1 and TRBJ2-1; 8 nucleotides align to TRBD2. The CDR3 is 16 residues long. Trimming removed 0 bases from V and 9 bases from J; junction bases left unmatched: 13. In germline, CDR1 is DFQATT, CDR2 SNEGSKA (reference sequence). This CDR3 is CSARDLGRASTFEQFF. CDR3 nucleotide sequence: TGCAGTGCTAGAGATCTCGGGAGGGCCTCGACCTTTGAGCAGTTCTTC.

This clonotype turned up a few times. This chain uses TRBV7-2 with TRBJ1-4; no firm D call. Trimming pared 1 base from V and 5 bases from J, leaving 5 bases between. CDR3 length equals 13 residues. Per the germline V gene, CDR1 is SGHTA and CDR2 is FQGNSA. Written as DNA, the CDR3 is TGTGCCAGCAGCTTAGGCGGGAATGAAAAACTGTTTTTT. Protein: CASSLGGNEKLFF.

This clonotype occurred many times. The rearrangement links TRBV20-1 to TRBJ2-3; 9 bases agree with TRBD2. The CDR3 extends over 12 amino acids. Germline V gives CDR1 DFQATT, CDR2 SNEGSKA (reference sequence). V lost 6 bases to trimming and J lost 5 bases; unmatched junction nucleotides: 3. This chain's CDR3 is CSAPTSGDTQYF. As DNA, the CDR3 is TGCAGTGCCCCGACTAGCGGAGATACGCAGTATTTT.

The chain joins TRBV29-1 to TRBJ2-7; D not resolved. Germline CDR1 SQVTM, CDR2 ANQGSEA. Trimming removed 4 bases at V and 7 bases at J, with 11 bases between. CDR3 length equals 11 residues. As DNA, the CDR3 is TGCAGCGTTGGAGGTCCGAAAGAGCAGTACTTC. It specifies CSVGGPKEQYF.

This clonotype was counted at least ten times. This chain uses TRBV11-2 with TRBJ2-3, with 7 bases matching TRBD2. There are 17 residues in the CDR3. Germline trimming cut 5 bases from V and 1 base from J; bases unmatched to any gene: 12. The germline CDR1 and CDR2 sequences are SGHAT and FQNNGV. The CDR3, as DNA: TGTGCCAGCAGCGTACCCCCGGCTAGCGGCCGCACAGATACGCAGTATTTT. Amino acids: CASSVPPASGRTDTQYF.

This clonotype has ten or more counts. The J gene is TRBJ2-5, the V gene TRBV11-2; D might be TRBD2 (6 bases). The CDR3 covers 13 residues. Between the trimmed V and J ends, which lost 3 bases and 9 bases, there was a span of 14 bases. CDR1 SGHAT and CDR2 FQNNGV come from the germline V gene. CDR3 DNA: TGTGCCAGCAGCTTCACGGGAGAAAGGGCCCAGTACTTC. It encodes CASSFTGERAQYF.

This clonotype was picked up many times. The junction departs from germline at one end; a sequencing error may be responsible. This sequence joins TRBV7-2 and TRBJ2-6; no definite D call. The CDR3 sequence is 15 residues long. The germline CDR1 and CDR2 sequences are SGHTA and FQGNSA. CDR3 protein: CVSSPQPSGANVLTF. The DNA of the CDR3 is TGTGTCAGCAGCCCACAGCCTTCTGGGGCCAACGTCCTGACTTTC.

Many counts were recorded for this clonotype. V usage is TRBV7-2 and J usage is TRBJ2-3, with a possible D match to TRBD2 (6 bases). The CDR3 has 17 residues. Trimming took 5 bases from V and 9 from J, leaving 27 bases between them. Germline-derived CDR1 and CDR2 are SGHTA and FQGNSA. CDR3 DNA: TGTGCCAGCAGCCCTGGAGGGTCGGGGGTTAGTAGTTTGACGCAGTATTTT. It translates to CASSPGGSGVSSLTQYF.

This clonotype is classed as medium-sized (0.01 to 0.1%). Mismatch with germline at one junction end may stem from a read error. The J gene is TRBJ2-1, the V gene TRBV10-3; D not resolved. The germline V gene has CDR1 ENHRY and CDR2 SYGVKD. CDR3 length equals 9 residues. CDR3 residues: CAIGPFPTF. The CDR3, as DNA: TGTGCCATCGGCCCCTTCCCAACCTTC.

This clonotype was observed a few times. The J gene is TRBJ2-5, the V gene TRBV20-1, with 8 bases aligning to TRBD2. The V gene end was trimmed by 7 bases and the J gene end by 1 base; junction bases not matched to a gene: 2. CDR1 is DFQATT, CDR2 SNEGSKA, per germline (reference sequence). The CDR3 contains 12 residues. The CDR3 DNA follows: TGCAGTGTCGGGGGGGCCCAAGAGACCCAGTACTTC. Residues: CSVGGAQETQYF.

This clonotype was recorded at least ten times. The chain combines TRBV5-1 with TRBJ2-1, with 12 bases identical to TRBD2. Germline lookup yields CDR1 SGHRS and CDR2 YFSETQ. This CDR3 is built from 16 residues. V was pared by 3 bases and J by 8 bases, with 9 bases of the junction left unmatched. In nucleotides, the CDR3 is TGCGCCAGCAGCTACGCGACTAGCGGGAGCGTCGATGAGCAGTTCTTC. Amino acids: CASSYATSGSVDEQFF.

This clonotype was counted many times. This chain connects TRBV7-9 to TRBJ2-7; tentatively, D is TRBD2 (5 bases). Looked up from germline, CDR1 is SEHNR and CDR2 is FQNEAQ (reference sequence). CDR3 length: 14 residues. Deletions cut 6 bases from V and 0 bases from J, with 12 bases between. CDR3 nucleotides: TGTGCCAGCAGTCCGAGCCGGGACTCCTACGAGCAGTACTTC. It is translated as CASSPSRDSYEQYF.

This clonotype came up many times. The V call is TRBV2, the J call TRBJ2-6, with D perhaps TRBD1 (6 bases). The CDR3 covers 15 residues. Germline CDR1 SNHLY, CDR2 FYNNEI. With 8 bases removed from V and 4 bases from J, the gap between germline ends came to 15 bases. The CDR3 region is CASLRGSTGANVLTF. Here the CDR3 DNA reads TGTGCCAGCCTTAGGGGGTCTACCGGGGCCAACGTCCTGACTTTC.

This clonotype was seen many times. This chain joins TRBV20-1 and TRBJ2-1; either TRBD1 or TRBD2 may supply D (5 bases each). With 1 base removed from V and 6 bases from J, the gap between germline ends came to 16 bases. Germline V gives CDR1 DFQATT, CDR2 SNEGSKA (reference sequence). This CDR3 is 15 amino acids long. CDR3 residues: CSARVWGTVLNEQFF. For the CDR3, the DNA is TGCAGTGCTAGAGTCTGGGGGACCGTTCTCAATGAGCAGTTCTTC.